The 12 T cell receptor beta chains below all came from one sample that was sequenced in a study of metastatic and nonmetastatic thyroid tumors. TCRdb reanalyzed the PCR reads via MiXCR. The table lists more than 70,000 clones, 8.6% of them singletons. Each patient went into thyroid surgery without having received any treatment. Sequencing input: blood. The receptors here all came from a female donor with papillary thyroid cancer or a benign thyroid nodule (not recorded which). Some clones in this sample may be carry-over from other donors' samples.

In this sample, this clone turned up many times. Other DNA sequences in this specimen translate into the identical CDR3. CDR3 sequence (DNA): TGTGCCAGCAGTTTCGGGGTTGAGGAGACCCAGTACTTC. Protein product: CASSFGVEETQYF. This chain links TRBV12-3 or TRBV12-4 with TRBJ2-5; the D gene is possibly TRBD2 (5 bases). V was shortened by 3 bases and J by 5 bases, with 10 bases between the two germline ends. This CDR3 region has 13 residues.

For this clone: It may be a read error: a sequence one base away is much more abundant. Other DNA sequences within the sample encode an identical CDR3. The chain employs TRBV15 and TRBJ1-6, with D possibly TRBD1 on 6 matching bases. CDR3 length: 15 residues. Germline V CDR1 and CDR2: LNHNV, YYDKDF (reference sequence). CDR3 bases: TGTGCCACCAGCAGGGACTCCAGGGGCGGATCACCTCTCCACTTT. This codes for CATSRDSRGGSPLHF.

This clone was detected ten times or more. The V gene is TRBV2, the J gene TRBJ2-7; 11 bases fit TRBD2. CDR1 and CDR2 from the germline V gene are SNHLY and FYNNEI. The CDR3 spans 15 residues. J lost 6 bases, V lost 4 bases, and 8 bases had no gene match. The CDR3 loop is CASSVRLAGLGEQYF. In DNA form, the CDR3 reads TGTGCCAGCAGTGTCCGACTAGCGGGGTTGGGCGAGCAGTACTTC.

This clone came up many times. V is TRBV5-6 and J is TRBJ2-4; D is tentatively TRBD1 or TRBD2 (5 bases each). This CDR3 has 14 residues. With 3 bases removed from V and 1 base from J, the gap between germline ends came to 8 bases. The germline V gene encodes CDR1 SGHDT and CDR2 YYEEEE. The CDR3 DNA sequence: TGTGCCAGCAGCTCGTGGGGGGCCAAAAACATTCAGTACTTC. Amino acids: CASSSWGAKNIQYF.

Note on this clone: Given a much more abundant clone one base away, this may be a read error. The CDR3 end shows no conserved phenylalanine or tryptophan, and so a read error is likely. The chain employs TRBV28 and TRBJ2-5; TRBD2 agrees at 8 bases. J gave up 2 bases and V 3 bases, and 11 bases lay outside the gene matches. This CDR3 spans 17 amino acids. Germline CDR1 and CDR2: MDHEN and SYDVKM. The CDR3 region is CASSFPRGGARQETQYL. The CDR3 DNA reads TGTGCCAGCAGTTTTCCTCGGGGGGGGGCGAGGCAAGAGACCCAGTACTTA.

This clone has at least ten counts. CDR3 sequence: CATSRDPKRDQPQHF. The CDR3 DNA reads as TGTGCCACCAGCAGAGACCCTAAACGCGATCAGCCCCAGCATTTT. The chain has TRBV15 and TRBJ1-5; no clear D gene. From germline, CDR1 is LNHNV and CDR2 YYDKDF (reference sequence). The V gene lost 0 bases and the J gene lost 5 bases, with 11 bases spanning the gap. The length of the CDR3 is 15 residues. Combining the CDR3 with reference TRBV15 and TRBJ1-5 gives the whole variable domain DAMVIQNPRYQVTQFGKPVTLSCSQTLNHNVMYWYQQKSSQAPKLLFHYYDKDFNNEADTPDNFQSRRPNTSFCFLDIRSPGLGDTAMYLCATSRDPKRDQPQHFGDGTRLSIL.

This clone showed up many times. CDR3 protein: CASSEERGQPQHF. In nucleotides, the CDR3 is TGTGCCAGCAGTGAAGAGAGGGGTCAGCCCCAGCATTTT. The V call is TRBV6-1, the J call TRBJ1-5, with a tentative D call TRBD1 (5 bases). Between the trimmed V and J ends, which lost 1 base and 6 bases, there was a span of 7 bases. There are 13 residues in the CDR3. Germline CDR1 reads MNHNS; CDR2 reads SASEGT.

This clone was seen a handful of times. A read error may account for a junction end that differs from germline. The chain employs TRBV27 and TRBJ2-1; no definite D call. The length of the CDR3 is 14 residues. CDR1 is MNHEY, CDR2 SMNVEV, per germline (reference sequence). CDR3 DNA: TGTGCCAGCAGGCCATATAGCTCCTGCAATGAGCAGTTCTTC. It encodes CASRPYSSCNEQFF.

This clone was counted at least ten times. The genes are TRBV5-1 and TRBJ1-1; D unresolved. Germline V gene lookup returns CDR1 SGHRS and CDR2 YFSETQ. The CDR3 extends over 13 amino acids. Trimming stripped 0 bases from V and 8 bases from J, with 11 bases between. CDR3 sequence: CASSLDWGAEAFF. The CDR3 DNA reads TGCGCCAGCAGCTTGGATTGGGGTGCGGAAGCTTTCTTT.

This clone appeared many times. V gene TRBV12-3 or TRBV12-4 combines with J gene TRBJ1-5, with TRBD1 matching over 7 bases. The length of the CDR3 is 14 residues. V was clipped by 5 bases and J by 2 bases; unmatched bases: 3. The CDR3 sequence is CASSRDSRNQPQHF. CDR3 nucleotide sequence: TGTGCCAGCAGTCGGGACAGCCGCAATCAGCCCCAGCATTTT.

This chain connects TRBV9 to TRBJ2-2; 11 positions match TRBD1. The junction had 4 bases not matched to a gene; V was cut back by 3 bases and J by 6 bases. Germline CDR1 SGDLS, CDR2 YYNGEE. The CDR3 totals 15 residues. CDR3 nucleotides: TGTGCCAGCAGCGCTGGACAGGGGGCGGCCGGGGAGCTGTTTTTT. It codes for CASSAGQGAAGELFF.

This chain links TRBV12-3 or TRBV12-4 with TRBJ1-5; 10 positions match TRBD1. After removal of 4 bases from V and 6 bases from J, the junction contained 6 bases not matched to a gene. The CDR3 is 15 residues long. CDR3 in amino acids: CASSWDRGLGQPQHF. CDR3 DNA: TGTGCCAGCAGTTGGGACAGGGGCCTCGGTCAGCCCCAGCATTTT.